This T cell receptor beta chain was sequenced during a study of OX40 agonist ivuxolimab in advanced cancers. Turning to the overall study: Ivuxolimab was an agonistic, fully human IgG2 monoclonal antibody directed against OX40 (CD134), a costimulatory receptor. The purpose of peripheral TCRbeta sequencing was to test whether ivuxolimab changed TCR sequence diversity and led to clonal T-cell expansion. Intravenous ivuxolimab was administered to patients every 2 weeks at six dose levels: 0.01, 0.1, 0.3, 1.5, 3 and 10 mg/kg. The dose-escalation cohort was roughly 83% male with a mean age of approximately 60 years, ranging from roughly 23 to 90. Patients were allowed to have had prior anti-PD-1, anti-PD-L1 or anti-CTLA-4 therapy, and approximately 40% of the dose-escalation patients had been treated with checkpoint inhibitors. The monotherapy dose-escalation portion (N ≈ 52 patients) of the phase I ivuxolimab trial is reported in the paper. Of the 50 to 55 dose-escalation patients, hepatocellular carcinoma was present in around 19, melanoma in about 15, renal cell carcinoma in 9 and head and neck cancer in 9. Partial responses were achieved by three dose-escalation patients, of whom one had hepatocellular carcinoma and two had cutaneous melanoma. On the study overall, not on this receptor specifically: Low levels of normalized T-cell clonal expansion were also shown by some nonresponding patients. After ivuxolimab, CD8+ T cells had more expanded clones than CD4+ T cells on average. In partial responders in the 0.1-3.0 mg/kg groups, normalized peripheral clonal expansion was found to be among the lowest, especially among CD8+ T cells. The antigen specificity of the clonally expanded peripheral T cells was not determined. At doses from 0.1 to 3.0 mg/kg, clonal expansion was seen in both CD4+ and CD8+ blood T cells between baseline and week 6.

About this clone: Its cognate antigen has yet to be identified. The record has no base qualities; no much larger clone is one base away.

To sequence the TCRbeta CDR3 region, genomic DNA was isolated from the sorted cells. TCRbeta CDR3 regions were sequenced using the immunoSEQ Assay. Held by TCRdb, this immuneACCESS table contains in-frame sequences only and omits some clones. Under half of the omission traces to an unresolved V gene where checked; the cause of the rest is unknown. For this sample the table gives some 66,000 clones, of which roughly 85% were detected only once. The ten largest clonotypes hold about 0.83% of the sample. The trial excluded patients who had a history of autoimmune disease or who were on systemic immunosuppression. In every dose cohort, peripheral blood was drawn for TCR sequencing at baseline, cycle 4 day 1, and cycle 7 day 1. The samples were drawn from a first-in-human, open-label, multicenter phase I dose-escalation trial of ivuxolimab. Adults with locally advanced or metastatic head and neck squamous cell, hepatocellular, melanoma or renal cell carcinoma were enrolled in the trial. Before TCR sequencing, CD4+ T cells and CD8+ T cells were sorted from peripheral blood as separate populations.

CDR1 and CDR2 were assigned from the germline V gene as SGHTA and FQGNSA. The CDR3 runs 13 residues from the cysteine to the phenylalanine. Only the CDR3 DNA stays, 39 bases, in frame from base 1. At the junction V is shortened by 3 bases and J by 4 bases, with 8 bases in between. The clonotype was recovered from an adult with an advanced solid tumor such as melanoma, head and neck, liver or kidney cancer. The V and J segments used are TRBV7-2 and TRBJ2-3; no D gene can be assigned with confidence. Specimen: CD4+ or CD8+ T cells sorted from blood, collected in a trial of the OX40 agonist ivuxolimab. The sequenced DNA is TGTGCCAGCAGCTTCGAGCTCCCAGATACGCAGTATTTT. Translated, this gives CASSFELPDTQYF.